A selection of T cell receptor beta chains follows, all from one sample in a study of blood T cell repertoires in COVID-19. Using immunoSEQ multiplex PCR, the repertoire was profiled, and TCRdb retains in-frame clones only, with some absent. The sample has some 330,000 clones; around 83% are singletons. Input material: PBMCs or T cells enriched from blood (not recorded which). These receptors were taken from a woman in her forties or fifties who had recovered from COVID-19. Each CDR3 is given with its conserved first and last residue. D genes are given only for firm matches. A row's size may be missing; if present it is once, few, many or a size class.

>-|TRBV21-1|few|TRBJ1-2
TGTGCCAGCAGCAAAGATCAGGGTCCCGCCTATGGCTACACCTTC
CASSKDQGPAYGYTF
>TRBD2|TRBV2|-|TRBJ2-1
TGTGCCAGCAGTAACTTACTAGCGCCGAGCTCCTACAATGAGCAGTTCTTC
CASSNLLAPSSYNEQFF
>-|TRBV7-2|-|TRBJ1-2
TGTGCCACCGGGCGGGACTATGGCTACACCTTC
CATGRDYGYTF
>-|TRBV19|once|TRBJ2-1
TGTGCCAGTCGGGATTTTTCCGGGGGCTACAATGAGCAGTTCTTC
CASRDFSGGYNEQFF
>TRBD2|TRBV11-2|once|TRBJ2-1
TGTGCCAGCAGTTCTAGCGGGAGCTCCTACAATGAGCAGTTCTTC
CASSSSGSSYNEQFF
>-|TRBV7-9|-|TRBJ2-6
TGTGCCAGCAGCTTCGCAGGTTGGTCTACCTCTGGGGCCAACGTCCTGACTTTC
CASSFAGWSTSGANVLTF
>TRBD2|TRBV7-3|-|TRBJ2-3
TGTGCCAGCAGCTTAGGGAACGGGAGGGCCGCAGATACGCAGTATTTT
CASSLGNGRAADTQYF
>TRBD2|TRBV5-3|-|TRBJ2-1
TGTGCCAGAAGCTTGTCCCTGGCGGGACTAGCGGGAGTCTCCTACAATGAGCAGTTCTTC
CARSLSLAGLAGVSYNEQFF
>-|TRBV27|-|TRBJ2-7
TGTGCCAGCGCCCGTGGGGGCAGAAGCGAGCAGTACTTC
CASARGGRSEQYF
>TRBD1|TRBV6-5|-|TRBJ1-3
TGTGCCAGCACCGGCCGGGACAGGGGAATCACCATATATTTT
CASTGRDRGITIYF
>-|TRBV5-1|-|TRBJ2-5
TGCGCCAGCAGCTTCCGGCCAGGCAGGGGCCAAGAGACCCAGTACTTC
CASSFRPGRGQETQYF
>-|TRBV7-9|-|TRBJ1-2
TGTGCCAGCAGCTTCGGCGGCATCTATGGCTACACCTTC
CASSFGGIYGYTF
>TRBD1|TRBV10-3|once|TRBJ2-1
TGTGCCATCAGCTCGACAGGGGATAAGGACAATGAGCAGTTCTTC
CAISSTGDKDNEQFF
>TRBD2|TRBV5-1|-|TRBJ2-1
TGCGCCAGCAGCTTAGGGACTAGCGGCCTCAATGAGCAGTTCTTC
CASSLGTSGLNEQFF
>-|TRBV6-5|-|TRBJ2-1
TGTGCCAGCAGTTCGGACAGCGCTAGCTCCTACAATGAGCAGTTCTTC
CASSSDSASSYNEQFF
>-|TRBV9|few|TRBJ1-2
TGTGCCAGCAGCGCCGACAGGTGGAATGGCTACACCTTC
CASSADRWNGYTF
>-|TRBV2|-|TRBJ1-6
TGTGCCAGCAGTGAAGCGGCCAGGTCGAGTTCACCCCTCCACTTT
CASSEAARSSSPLHF
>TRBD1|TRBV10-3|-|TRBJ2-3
TGTGCCATCAGGCCCGGGACAGGGCTCACAGATACGCAGTATTTT
CAIRPGTGLTDTQYF
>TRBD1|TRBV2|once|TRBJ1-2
TGTGCCGGCCGACAGGGGGCGCAGGGCTACACCTTC
CAGRQGAQGYTF
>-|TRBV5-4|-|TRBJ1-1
TGTGCCAGCAGCCCCAACGGCGGGATTTCTATGAACACTGAAGCTTTCTTT
CASSPNGGISMNTEAFF
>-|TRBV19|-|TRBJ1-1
TGTGCCAGTAGTATAGTCCAGATGACTGAAGCTTTCTTT
CASSIVQMTEAFF
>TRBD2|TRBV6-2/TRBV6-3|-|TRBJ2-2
TGTGCCAGCAGCGTCCGACTAGCGGTCGGGGAGCTGTTTTTT
CASSVRLAVGELFF
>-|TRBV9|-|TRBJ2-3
TGTGCCAGCAGCGTAGCTCCCAGACAAGATACGCAGTATTTT
CASSVAPRQDTQYF
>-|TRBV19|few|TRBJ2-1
TGTGCCACTAAAGTGGGGCAGGGTTACAATGAGCAGTTCTTC
CATKVGQGYNEQFF
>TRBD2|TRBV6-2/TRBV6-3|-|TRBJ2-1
TGTGCCAGCAGCCGGACTAGCGGGAGTCGAGATGAGCAGTTCTTC
CASSRTSGSRDEQFF
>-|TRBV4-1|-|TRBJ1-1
TGCGCCAGCAGCCAAGCCCCTTCGGGGGGCGCGATGAACACTGAAGCTTTCTTT
CASSQAPSGGAMNTEAFF
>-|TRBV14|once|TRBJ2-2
TGTGCCAGCAGCCAAGATCGGAACAGGGCTACCGGGGAGCTGTTTTTT
CASSQDRNRATGELFF
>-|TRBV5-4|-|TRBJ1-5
TGTGCCAGCAGCACAGGGATTAGCAATCAGCCCCAGCATTTT
CASSTGISNQPQHF
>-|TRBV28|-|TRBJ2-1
TGTGCCAGCGCACGGGGGGGACAGGGATACAATGAGCAGTTCTTC
CASARGGQGYNEQFF
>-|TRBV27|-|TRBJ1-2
TGTGCCAGCAGTCCGGGATTCGGGAGAGGCTATGGCTACACCTTC
CASSPGFGRGYGYTF
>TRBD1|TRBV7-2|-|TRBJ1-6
TGTGCCAGCAGCTTAGATAGAGACAGGGGGACACCCCTCCACTTT
CASSLDRDRGTPLHF
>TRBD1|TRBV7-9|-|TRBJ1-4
TGTGCCAGCAGCTTAGGACAGGGGTCAACTAATGAAAAACTGTTTTTT
CASSLGQGSTNEKLFF
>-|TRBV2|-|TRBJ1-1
TGTGCCAGCAGTCTTAGTCCGGTGGGGGGCACTGAAGCTTTCTTT
CASSLSPVGGTEAFF